The present TCR beta chain was sequenced within a study of blood T cell repertoires in COVID-19. This clone turned up a few times. Profiling relied on immunoSEQ multiplex PCR, and the TCRdb table lists in-frame clones only, not all of them. The table has about 160,000 clones, roughly 90% seen once. After removal of 0 bases from V and 5 bases from J, the junction contained 8 bases not matched to a gene. Germline V lookup: CDR1 SGHRS, CDR2 YFSETQ. There are 17 residues in the CDR3. The TCR originated in a man in his 60s with acute or convalescent COVID-19. This chain joins TRBV5-1 and TRBJ2-3; 11 bases match TRBD2. The sequenced sample consisted of peripheral blood. CDR3 in amino acids: CASSLDTSGGGKDTQYF. Written as DNA, the CDR3 is TGCGCCAGCAGCTTGGACACTAGCGGGGGAGGGAAAGATACGCAGTATTTT.